This T cell receptor beta chain was documented in a study of shared clonotypes between healthy human individuals. Study-level background: Per-donor plates numbered three CD4 naive, three CD4 memory, two CD8 naive and one CD8 memory. Study results and limitations: It was observed that roughly 5% of naive CD4 clonotypes were shared across a few donors.

Germline values: CDR1 SGHRS, CDR2 YFSETQ. V was shortened by 0 bases and J by 2 bases, with 11 bases between the two germline ends. This CDR3 has 16 residues. As concerns this clone: Antigen specificity is unknown.

Clones were read by immunoSEQ multiplex PCR, and TCRdb kept only the in-frame ones, dropping some. The table has over a million clones, 70% to 80% seen once; the top ten hold over 1.3%. This clonotype was sampled from a man between 18 and 35 years old in good health. The chain joins TRBV5-1 to TRBJ2-2, with D perhaps matching TRBD1 or TRBD2 (6 bases each). Sample: memory CD4+ T cells sorted from blood. Subset meaning: CD45RA-negative fraction. CDR3 sequence: CASSLVPGGNTGELFF. The CDR3 DNA is TGCGCCAGCAGCTTGGTCCCCGGGGGCAACACCGGGGAGCTGTTTTTT.